Listed here are 14 T cell receptor beta chains from one sample, sequenced in a study of blood T cell repertoires in COVID-19 (dated by TCRdb to 2020 to 2022). Library prep was done by the immunoSEQ multiplex PCR assay. Drawn from immuneACCESS, this table holds only the in-frame rearrangements with V and J called that TCRdb kept. Clones are partly lost; checked studies trace under half to an unresolved V gene and leave the rest unexplained. Present in this sample are around 130,000 clones, under 90% of which were seen just once. The leading ten clones occupy over 9% of the sample. The sequenced sample was peripheral blood. Source of these receptors: an older woman with acute or convalescent COVID-19.

The chain is built from TRBV21-1 and TRBJ1-3. TRBV21-1 is assigned pseudogene status. This CDR3 spans 11 amino acids. The CDR3 reads CATGVGNTIYF. For the CDR3, the DNA is TGTGCCACGGGGGTGGGAAACACCATATATTTT.

This clone was seen more than once but under ten times. The CDR3 here is CASSFYGGGEYNEQFF. CDR3 nucleotides: TGTGCCAGCAGCTTCTACGGCGGGGGCGAGTACAATGAGCAGTTCTTC. The V and J genes are TRBV7-8 and TRBJ2-1; possible D gene TRBD2, 7 bases. Trimming cost V 3 bases and J 4 bases, with 16 bases left between them. Per germline, CDR1 SGHVS and CDR2 FQNEAQ. The length of the CDR3 is 16 residues.

V is TRBV30 and J is TRBJ1-2; possibly TRBD1 for D (5 bases). The ends were cut back, 7 bases at V and 5 bases at J, with 11 bases in the middle. Germline V lookup: CDR1 GTSNPN, CDR2 SVGIG (reference sequence). The CDR3 loop spans 11 amino acids. The CDR3 here is CALLRQYGYTF. In nucleotides, the CDR3 is TGTGCCTTGTTACGACAGTATGGCTACACCTTC.

This chain uses TRBV3-1 (or the pseudogene TRBV3-2) with TRBJ2-3; the D gene is possibly TRBD1 (6 bases). From germline, CDR1 is LGHDT and CDR2 YNNKEL (reference sequence). The CDR3 is 13 amino acids. V shed 3 bases and J shed 5 bases, with 9 bases lying between them. Here the CDR3 DNA reads TGTGCCAGCAGCCAGGGGGCCCAAGATACGCAGTATTTT. Amino acids: CASSQGAQDTQYF.

The rearrangement joins TRBV19 to TRBJ2-2, with D possibly being TRBD2 (5 bases). The CDR3 length is 15 residues. Germline CDR1 LNHDA, CDR2 SQIVND (reference sequence). The V gene lost 4 bases and the J gene lost 4 bases, with 13 bases spanning the gap. The CDR3 reads CASSTTSVSTGELFF. In nucleotides, the CDR3 is TGTGCCAGTAGTACTACTAGTGTGAGCACCGGGGAGCTGTTTTTT. The whole variable domain, remainder taken from reference TRBV19 and TRBJ2-2, is DGGITQSPKYLFRKEGQNVTLSCEQNLNHDAMYWYRQDPGQGLRLIYYSQIVNDFQKGDIAEGYSVSREKKESFPLTVTSAQKNPTAFYLCASSTTSVSTGELFFGEGSRLTVL.

The chain has TRBV6-5 and TRBJ2-5; 8 positions agree with TRBD1. The ends lost 2 bases at V and 2 bases at J; junction bases unmatched: 4. The germline CDR1 and CDR2 sequences are MNHEY and SVGAGI. The CDR3 extends over 15 amino acids. CDR3 loop: CASSYQGAPQETQYF. CDR3 DNA sequence: TGTGCCAGCAGTTACCAGGGGGCCCCGCAAGAGACCCAGTACTTC.

V gene TRBV4-1 combines with J gene TRBJ1-1, with 7 bases aligning to TRBD1. Trimming at V came to 0 bases and at J to 7 bases, leaving 14 bases not matched to a gene. Germline CDR1 reads MGHRA; CDR2 reads YSYEKL. This CDR3 has 17 amino acids. The CDR3 sequence is CASSQDRSTGRRGEAFF. CDR3 sequence (DNA): TGCGCCAGCAGCCAAGATAGGTCGACAGGGCGTCGGGGTGAAGCTTTCTTT.

V usage is TRBV11-2 and J usage is TRBJ2-1; 9 nucleotides match TRBD1. This CDR3 has 14 residues. V shed 4 bases and J 15 bases; nucleotides not matched to a gene: 13. Germline CDR1 SGHAT, CDR2 FQNNGV. The CDR3 spells CASSSQGQGKNWFF. DNA for the CDR3: TGTGCCAGCAGCTCACAGGGACAGGGTAAGAATTGGTTCTTC.

This rearrangement joins TRBV18 to TRBJ1-1, with TRBD1 identical over 7 bases. Germline V gene sequence: CDR1 KGHSH, CDR2 LQKENI. V gave up 3 bases and J gave up 2 bases; unmatched junction bases: 6. CDR3 length: 15 amino acids. The CDR3 protein is CASSPRDRLNTEAFF. CDR3 coding DNA: TGTGCCAGCTCACCGCGGGACAGATTAAACACTGAAGCTTTCTTT.

The V call is TRBV18, the J call TRBJ2-2; 9 nucleotides match TRBD2. The V gene end was trimmed by 3 bases and the J gene end by 2 bases; junction bases not matched to a gene: 10. CDR1 is KGHSH and CDR2 is LQKENI in the germline V gene. This CDR3 has 18 amino acids. This CDR3 is CASSPGLALDANTGELFF. The CDR3 bases are TGTGCCAGCTCACCGGGACTAGCTCTTGACGCAAACACCGGGGAGCTGTTTTTT.

About this clone: The same CDR3 is also encoded by other DNA sequences in this sample. The CDR3 loop is CASSSSGRETQYF. The CDR3 coding sequence is TGTGCCAGTAGTTCTAGCGGGAGGGAGACCCAGTACTTC. The rearrangement uses TRBV19 and TRBJ2-5; TRBD2 matches at 11 bases. The J segment lost 5 bases and the V segment lost 5 bases, leaving 1 base of the junction unmatched. Germline CDR1 LNHDA, CDR2 SQIVND (reference sequence). The CDR3 loop spans 13 amino acids.

The rearrangement joins TRBV15 to TRBJ1-2; 7 bases fit TRBD1. CDR1 LNHNV and CDR2 YYDKDF come from the germline V gene (reference sequence). Trimming removed 1 base from V and 6 bases from J; junction bases left unmatched: 8. This CDR3 is 15 amino acids long. Written as DNA, the CDR3 is TGTGCCACCAGCAGAGGACAGGGTCCGATTAATGGCTACACCTTC. Its translation: CATSRGQGPINGYTF.

The chain couples TRBV7-3 to TRBJ1-2; 9 nucleotides agree with TRBD1. In germline, CDR1 is SGHTA, CDR2 FQGTGA. V was pared by 2 bases and J by 3 bases, with 7 bases of the junction left unmatched. The CDR3 is made up of 16 amino acids. CDR3 DNA sequence: TGTGCCAGCAGCTTAGGGGACAGGGTTACGGACTATGGCTACACCTTC. It translates to CASSLGDRVTDYGYTF.

The chain is built from TRBV18 and TRBJ1-2; perhaps TRBD1 as D (5 bases). This CDR3 spans 15 amino acids. Germline-derived CDR1 and CDR2 are KGHSH and LQKENI. The germline V and J ends were trimmed by 3 bases and 4 bases, with 15 bases remaining between them. The CDR3 bases are TGTGCCAGCTCACCTTCCAGGGCTCCTACCTATGGCTACACCTTC. Protein product: CASSPSRAPTYGYTF.